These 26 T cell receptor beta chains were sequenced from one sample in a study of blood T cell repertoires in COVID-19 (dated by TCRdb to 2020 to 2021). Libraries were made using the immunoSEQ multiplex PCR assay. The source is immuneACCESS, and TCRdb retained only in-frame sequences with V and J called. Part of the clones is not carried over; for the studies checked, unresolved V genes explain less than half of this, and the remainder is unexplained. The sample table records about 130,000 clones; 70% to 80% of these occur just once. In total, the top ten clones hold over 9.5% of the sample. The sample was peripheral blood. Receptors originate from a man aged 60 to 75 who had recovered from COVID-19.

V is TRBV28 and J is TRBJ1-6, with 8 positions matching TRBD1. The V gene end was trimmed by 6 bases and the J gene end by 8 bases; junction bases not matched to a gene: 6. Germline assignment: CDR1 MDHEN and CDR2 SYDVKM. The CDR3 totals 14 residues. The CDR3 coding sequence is TGTGCCAGCAGGGAGGACAGGGCCTATTCACCCCTCCACTTT. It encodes CASREDRAYSPLHF.

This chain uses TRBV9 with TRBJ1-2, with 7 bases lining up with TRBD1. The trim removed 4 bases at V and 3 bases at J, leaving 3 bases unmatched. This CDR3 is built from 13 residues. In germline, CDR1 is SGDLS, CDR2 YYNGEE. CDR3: CASSPGTDYGYTF. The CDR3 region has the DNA TGTGCCAGCAGCCCAGGGACAGACTATGGCTACACCTTC.

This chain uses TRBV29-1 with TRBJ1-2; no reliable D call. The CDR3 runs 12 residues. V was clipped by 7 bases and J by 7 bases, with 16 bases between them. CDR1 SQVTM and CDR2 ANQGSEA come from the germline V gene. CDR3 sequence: CSAGDTRIGYTF. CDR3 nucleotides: TGCAGCGCCGGTGATACGAGGATTGGCTACACCTTC.

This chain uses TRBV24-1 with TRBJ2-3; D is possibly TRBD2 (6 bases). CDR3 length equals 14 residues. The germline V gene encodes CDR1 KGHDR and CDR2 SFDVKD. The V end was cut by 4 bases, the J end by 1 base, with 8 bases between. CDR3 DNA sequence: TGTGCCACCAGTGAAATAGCGGGCACAGATACGCAGTATTTT. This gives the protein CATSEIAGTDTQYF.

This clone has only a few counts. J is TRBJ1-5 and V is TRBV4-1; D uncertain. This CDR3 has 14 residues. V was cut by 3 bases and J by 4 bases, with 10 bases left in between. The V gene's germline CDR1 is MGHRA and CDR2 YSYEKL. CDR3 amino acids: CASSQNVENQPQHF. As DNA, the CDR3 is TGCGCCAGCAGCCAGAACGTGGAGAATCAGCCCCAGCATTTT.

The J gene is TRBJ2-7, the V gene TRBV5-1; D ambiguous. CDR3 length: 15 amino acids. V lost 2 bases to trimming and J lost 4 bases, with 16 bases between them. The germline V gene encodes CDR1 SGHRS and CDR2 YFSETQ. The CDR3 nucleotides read TGCGCCAGCAGCTTAAAGTCTGGGCGAAATTACGAGCAGTACTTC. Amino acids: CASSLKSGRNYEQYF.

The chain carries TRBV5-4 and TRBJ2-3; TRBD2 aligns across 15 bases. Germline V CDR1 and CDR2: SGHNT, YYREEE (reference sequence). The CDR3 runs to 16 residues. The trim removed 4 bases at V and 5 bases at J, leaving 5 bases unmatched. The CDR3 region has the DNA TGTGCCAGCAGCACCGGACTAGCGGGAGGGGGAGATACGCAGTATTTT. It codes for CASSTGLAGGGDTQYF.

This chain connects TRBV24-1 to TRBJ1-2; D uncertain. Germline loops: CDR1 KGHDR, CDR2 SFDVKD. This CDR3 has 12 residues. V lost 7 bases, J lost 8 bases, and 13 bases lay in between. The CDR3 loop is CATRGPVEGYTF. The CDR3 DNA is TGTGCCACCAGAGGTCCGGTGGAGGGCTACACCTTC.

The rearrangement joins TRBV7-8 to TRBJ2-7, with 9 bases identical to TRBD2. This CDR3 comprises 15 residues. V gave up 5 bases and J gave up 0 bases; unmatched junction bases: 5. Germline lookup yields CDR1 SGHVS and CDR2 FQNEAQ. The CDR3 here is CASSPDSGSSYEQYF. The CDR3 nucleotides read TGTGCCAGCAGCCCAGATAGCGGGAGCTCCTACGAGCAGTACTTC. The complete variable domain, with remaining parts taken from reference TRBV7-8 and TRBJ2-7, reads GAGVSQSPRYKVAKRGQDVALRCDPISGHVSLFWYQQALGQGPEFLTYFQNEAQLDKSGLPSDRFFAERPEGSVSTLKIQRTQQEDSAVYLCASSPDSGSSYEQYFGPGTRLTVT.

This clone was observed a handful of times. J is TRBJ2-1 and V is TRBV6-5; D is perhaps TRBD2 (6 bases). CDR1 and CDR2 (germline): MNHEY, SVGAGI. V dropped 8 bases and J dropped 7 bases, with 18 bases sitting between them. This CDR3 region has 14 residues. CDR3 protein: CASSRLEGPNEQFF. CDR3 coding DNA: TGTGCCAGCTCCCGATTGGAGGGGCCAAATGAGCAGTTCTTC.

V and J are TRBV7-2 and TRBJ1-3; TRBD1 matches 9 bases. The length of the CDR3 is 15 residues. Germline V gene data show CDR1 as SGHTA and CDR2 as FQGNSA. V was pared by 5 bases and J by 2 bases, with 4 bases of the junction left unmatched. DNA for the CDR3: TGTGCCAGCAGCAACACAGGGGGCACTGGAAACACCATATATTTT. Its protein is CASSNTGGTGNTIYF.

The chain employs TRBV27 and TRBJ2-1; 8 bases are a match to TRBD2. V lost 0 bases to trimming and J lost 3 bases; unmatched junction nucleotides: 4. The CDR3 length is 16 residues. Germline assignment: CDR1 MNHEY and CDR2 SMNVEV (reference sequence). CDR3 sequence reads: CASSLSGTRIYNEQFF. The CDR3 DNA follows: TGTGCCAGCAGTTTATCCGGGACTAGAATCTACAATGAGCAGTTCTTC.

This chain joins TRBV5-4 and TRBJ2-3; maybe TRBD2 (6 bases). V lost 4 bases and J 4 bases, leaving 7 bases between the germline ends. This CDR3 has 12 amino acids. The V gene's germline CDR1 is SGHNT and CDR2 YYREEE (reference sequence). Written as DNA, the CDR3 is TGTGCCAGCAGCCGGGGGTCAGATACGCAGTATTTT. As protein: CASSRGSDTQYF.

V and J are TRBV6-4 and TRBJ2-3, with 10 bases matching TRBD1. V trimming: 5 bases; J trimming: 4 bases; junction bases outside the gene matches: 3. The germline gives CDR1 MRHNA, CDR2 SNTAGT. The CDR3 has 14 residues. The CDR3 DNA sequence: TGTGCCAGCAGTAGGGACAGGGGTGCAGATACGCAGTATTTT. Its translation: CASSRDRGADTQYF.

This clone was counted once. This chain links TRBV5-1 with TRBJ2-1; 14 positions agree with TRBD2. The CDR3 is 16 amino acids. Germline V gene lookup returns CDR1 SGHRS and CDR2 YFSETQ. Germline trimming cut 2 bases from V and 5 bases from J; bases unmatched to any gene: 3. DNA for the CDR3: TGCGCCAGCAGCTTCGGGACTAGCGGGGGCAACAATGAGCAGTTCTTC. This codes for CASSFGTSGGNNEQFF.

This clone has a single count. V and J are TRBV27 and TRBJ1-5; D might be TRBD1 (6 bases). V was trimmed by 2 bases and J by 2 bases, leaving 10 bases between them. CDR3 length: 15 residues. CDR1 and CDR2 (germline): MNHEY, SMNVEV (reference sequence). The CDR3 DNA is TGTGCCAGCAGTTTAGCAGGGGTGGGCAATCAGCCCCAGCATTTT. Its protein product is CASSLAGVGNQPQHF.

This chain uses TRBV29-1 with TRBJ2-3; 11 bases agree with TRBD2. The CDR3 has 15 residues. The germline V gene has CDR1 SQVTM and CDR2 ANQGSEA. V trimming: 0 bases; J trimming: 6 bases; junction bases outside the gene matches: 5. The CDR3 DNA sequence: TGCAGCGTTGAAGACATAGCGGGAGGGTGGGATACGCAGTATTTT. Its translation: CSVEDIAGGWDTQYF.

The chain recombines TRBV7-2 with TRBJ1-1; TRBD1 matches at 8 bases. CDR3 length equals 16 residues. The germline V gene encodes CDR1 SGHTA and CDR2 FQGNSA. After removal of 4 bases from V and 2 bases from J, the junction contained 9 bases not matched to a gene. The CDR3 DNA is TGTGCCAGCAGCTCTGGACAGGGAGGTTTCAACACTGAAGCTTTCTTT. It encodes CASSSGQGGFNTEAFF.

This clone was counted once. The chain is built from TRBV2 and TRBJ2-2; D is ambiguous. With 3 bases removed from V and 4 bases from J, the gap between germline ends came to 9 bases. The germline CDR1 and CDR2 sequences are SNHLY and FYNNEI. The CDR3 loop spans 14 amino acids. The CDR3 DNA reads TGTGCCAGCAGTGAGGCCGCTGCCACCGGGGAGCTGTTTTTT. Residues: CASSEAAATGELFF.

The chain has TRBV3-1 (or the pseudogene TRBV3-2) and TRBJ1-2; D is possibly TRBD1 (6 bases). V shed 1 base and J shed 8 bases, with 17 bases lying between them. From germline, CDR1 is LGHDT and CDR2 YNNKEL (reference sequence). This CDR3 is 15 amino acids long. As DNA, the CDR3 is TGTGCCAGCAGCCAAGCCCCTGACAGGTCCCGGGGCTACACCTTC. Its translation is CASSQAPDRSRGYTF.

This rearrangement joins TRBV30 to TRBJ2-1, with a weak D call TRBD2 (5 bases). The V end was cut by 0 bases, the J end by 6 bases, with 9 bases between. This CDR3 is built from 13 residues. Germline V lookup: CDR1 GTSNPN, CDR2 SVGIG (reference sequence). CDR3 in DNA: TGTGCCTGGAGTGTATTCCGGGGCAATGAGCAGTTCTTC. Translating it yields CAWSVFRGNEQFF.

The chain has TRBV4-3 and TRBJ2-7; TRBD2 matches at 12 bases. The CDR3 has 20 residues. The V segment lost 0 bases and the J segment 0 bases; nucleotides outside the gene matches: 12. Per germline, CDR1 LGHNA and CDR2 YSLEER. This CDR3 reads CASSQDRLAGVSLSSYEQYF. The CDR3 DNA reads TGCGCCAGCAGCCAAGATCGACTAGCGGGAGTGTCCTTAAGCTCCTACGAGCAGTACTTC.

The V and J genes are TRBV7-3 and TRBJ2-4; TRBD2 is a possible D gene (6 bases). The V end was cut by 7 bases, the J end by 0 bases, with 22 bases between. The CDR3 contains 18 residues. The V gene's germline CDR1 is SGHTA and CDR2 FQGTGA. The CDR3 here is CASIQGGPLILAKNIQYF. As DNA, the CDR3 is TGTGCCAGCATCCAAGGAGGGCCCTTAATTCTAGCCAAAAACATTCAGTACTTC.

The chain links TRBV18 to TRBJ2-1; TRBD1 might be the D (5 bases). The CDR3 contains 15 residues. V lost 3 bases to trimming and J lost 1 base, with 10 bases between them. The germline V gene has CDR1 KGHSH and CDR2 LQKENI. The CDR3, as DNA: TGTGCCAGCTCACCGCGGCAGGGATCCTACAATGAGCAGTTCTTC. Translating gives CASSPRQGSYNEQFF.

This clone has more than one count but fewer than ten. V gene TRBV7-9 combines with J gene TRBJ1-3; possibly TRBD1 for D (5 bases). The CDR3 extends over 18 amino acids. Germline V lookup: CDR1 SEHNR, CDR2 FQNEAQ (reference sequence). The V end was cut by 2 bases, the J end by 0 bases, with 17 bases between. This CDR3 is CASSLSPGLIYSGNTIYF. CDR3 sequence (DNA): TGTGCCAGCAGCTTATCCCCGGGACTCATTTACTCTGGAAACACCATATATTTT.

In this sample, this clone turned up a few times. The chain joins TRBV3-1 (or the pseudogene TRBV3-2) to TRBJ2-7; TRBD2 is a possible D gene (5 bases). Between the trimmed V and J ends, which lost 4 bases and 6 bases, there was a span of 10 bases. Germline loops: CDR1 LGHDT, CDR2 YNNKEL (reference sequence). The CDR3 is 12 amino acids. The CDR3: CASSPHRGEQYF. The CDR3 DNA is TGTGCCAGCAGCCCCCATCGGGGCGAGCAGTACTTC.